Listed below are T cell receptor beta chains from one sample, sequenced in a study of shared clonotypes between healthy human individuals. TCRdb keeps only in-frame clones here, not all; method: immunoSEQ multiplex PCR. The sample has approximately 180,000 clones; around 93% are singletons. The sequenced sample consisted of naive CD4+ T cells sorted from blood. The receptors come from a woman aged 30 to 39 in good health. CDR3s include the opening cysteine and the closing phenylalanine or tryptophan. Fields, in order: CDR3 DNA, CDR3 protein, J gene, V gene, D gene, clone size. D genes are given only for firm matches. For some rows the clone size is stated as once, few or many, or as a class when expanded; others skip it.

CDR3nt: TGTGCCAGCAGCTCTAGGGTGGGACAGGTCGTACGTGAGCAGTACTTC; CDR3aa: CASSSRVGQVVREQYF; j_gene: TRBJ2-7; v_gene: TRBV7-8; d_gene: TRBD1; abundance: -
CDR3nt: TGTGCCAGCAGCTCGACAGGGTACGAGCAGTACTTC; CDR3aa: CASSSTGYEQYF; j_gene: TRBJ2-7; v_gene: TRBV7-9; d_gene: TRBD1; abundance: few
CDR3nt: TGTGCCAGCAGATTTCAGGGGGCAACTAATGAAAAACTGTTTTTT; CDR3aa: CASRFQGATNEKLFF; j_gene: TRBJ1-4; v_gene: TRBV2; d_gene: TRBD1; abundance: -
CDR3nt: TGTGCCAGCAGCTTGGGACCTCAAGGGACCTACGAGCAGTACTTC; CDR3aa: CASSLGPQGTYEQYF; j_gene: TRBJ2-7; v_gene: TRBV5-4; d_gene: -; abundance: -
CDR3nt: TGTGCCAGCTCACAGGGACAAGAGATAGAAGCTTTCTTT; CDR3aa: CASSQGQEIEAFF; j_gene: TRBJ1-1; v_gene: TRBV18; d_gene: -; abundance: -
CDR3nt: TGCGCCAGCAGCCGCTCTGGGGCCAACGTCCTGACTTTC; CDR3aa: CASSRSGANVLTF; j_gene: TRBJ2-6; v_gene: TRBV5-1; d_gene: -; abundance: -
CDR3nt: TGTGCCAGCAGTGACCCCTACAGCGTCGAAGAGGGCGAGGCTGCCCTGCGGAGCTATGGCTACACCTTC; CDR3aa: CASSDPYSVEEGEAALRSYGYTF; j_gene: TRBJ1-2; v_gene: TRBV6-4; d_gene: -; abundance: -
CDR3nt: TGTGCCAGCTCACCAGGAACGGGAAATACCTACGAGCAGTACTTC; CDR3aa: CASSPGTGNTYEQYF; j_gene: TRBJ2-7; v_gene: TRBV18; d_gene: -; abundance: few
CDR3nt: TGTGCCAGCAGAGGGACAGGGGAGGAAAAACTGTTTTTT; CDR3aa: CASRGTGEEKLFF; j_gene: TRBJ1-4; v_gene: TRBV2; d_gene: TRBD1; abundance: -
CDR3nt: TGTGCCAGCAGCTTGTTGTCCACAGGGGCCCAGTACTTC; CDR3aa: CASSLLSTGAQYF; j_gene: TRBJ2-5; v_gene: TRBV5-4; d_gene: TRBD1; abundance: -
CDR3nt: TGTGCCAGCAGTGATTGGGCACCGAATGGGGTCGAGCAGTACTTC; CDR3aa: CASSDWAPNGVEQYF; j_gene: TRBJ2-7; v_gene: TRBV6-1; d_gene: -; abundance: -
CDR3nt: TGTGCCAGCTCACCACCAGACGGTTTCGAGACCCAGTACTTC; CDR3aa: CASSPPDGFETQYF; j_gene: TRBJ2-5; v_gene: TRBV18; d_gene: -; abundance: -
CDR3nt: TGTGCCAGCAGTCCATCGGTCGCAGGCATACTCTCTGGGGCCAACGTCCTGACTTTC; CDR3aa: CASSPSVAGILSGANVLTF; j_gene: TRBJ2-6; v_gene: TRBV28; d_gene: -; abundance: once
CDR3nt: TGTGCCAGCAGCGTAGAAGTTCGGCTAGCGGAAATTTGGGATGGCACAGATACGCAGTATTTT; CDR3aa: CASSVEVRLAEIWDGTDTQYF; j_gene: TRBJ2-3; v_gene: TRBV9; d_gene: TRBD2; abundance: -
CDR3nt: TGTGCCAGCAACGTCGCGGGGGGAGATACGCAGTATTTT; CDR3aa: CASNVAGGDTQYF; j_gene: TRBJ2-3; v_gene: TRBV2; d_gene: TRBD2; abundance: -
CDR3nt: TGTGCCAGCAATAGGTCGGGAGGAGGGGCCTACGAGCAGTACTTC; CDR3aa: CASNRSGGGAYEQYF; j_gene: TRBJ2-7; v_gene: TRBV27; d_gene: TRBD2; abundance: -
CDR3nt: TGTGCCAGTAGTATCGAGGGGCCGGGACTAGCGGGAGGTTCCTACGAGCAGTACTTC; CDR3aa: CASSIEGPGLAGGSYEQYF; j_gene: TRBJ2-7; v_gene: TRBV19; d_gene: TRBD2; abundance: -
CDR3nt: TGCAGCATCACATGGTGGGGGAGCCGGGGAGAGACCCAGTACTTC; CDR3aa: CSITWWGSRGETQYF; j_gene: TRBJ2-5; v_gene: TRBV29-1; d_gene: -; abundance: -
CDR3nt: TGTGCCAGCAGCCGGGGGACTTGGGGTGAAAAACTGTTTTTT; CDR3aa: CASSRGTWGEKLFF; j_gene: TRBJ1-4; v_gene: TRBV6-6; d_gene: -; abundance: -
CDR3nt: TGTGCCAGCAGCCGGGACAGGGGGCTCACTGAAGCTTTCTTT; CDR3aa: CASSRDRGLTEAFF; j_gene: TRBJ1-1; v_gene: TRBV6-5; d_gene: TRBD1; abundance: -
CDR3nt: TGCGCCAGCAGCTGGGCTCAGGGGGCGCGCTACGAGCAGTACTTC; CDR3aa: CASSWAQGARYEQYF; j_gene: TRBJ2-7; v_gene: TRBV5-1; d_gene: TRBD1; abundance: -
CDR3nt: TGTGCCACCAGCACCCGGGGGACAGGGGACGAAAAACTGTTTTTT; CDR3aa: CATSTRGTGDEKLFF; j_gene: TRBJ1-4; v_gene: TRBV15; d_gene: TRBD1; abundance: -
CDR3nt: TGTGCCTCGTTCGGTAAAGGGGGGTACACCGGGGAGCTGTTTTTT; CDR3aa: CASFGKGGYTGELFF; j_gene: TRBJ2-2; v_gene: TRBV30; d_gene: -; abundance: -
CDR3nt: TGTGCCACCTTACCGGGACAGGGGTTAAATTCACCCCTCCACTTT; CDR3aa: CATLPGQGLNSPLHF; j_gene: TRBJ1-6; v_gene: TRBV2; d_gene: TRBD1; abundance: -
CDR3nt: TGTGCCAGCAGTCCAAGCTACGGGTACGAGCAGTACTTC; CDR3aa: CASSPSYGYEQYF; j_gene: TRBJ2-7; v_gene: TRBV5-4; d_gene: -; abundance: -
CDR3nt: TGCAGCGTCGCTGTACTGGGGACAGGGGGCTACGAGCAGTACTTC; CDR3aa: CSVAVLGTGGYEQYF; j_gene: TRBJ2-7; v_gene: TRBV29-1; d_gene: TRBD1; abundance: -
CDR3nt: TGTGCCAGCAGCCAACGACGCAATCAGCCCCAGCATTTT; CDR3aa: CASSQRRNQPQHF; j_gene: TRBJ1-5; v_gene: TRBV4-2; d_gene: -; abundance: few
CDR3nt: TGCGCCAGCGGCAACTGGGCTGGGGCCAACGTCCTGACTTTC; CDR3aa: CASGNWAGANVLTF; j_gene: TRBJ2-6; v_gene: TRBV5-1; d_gene: -; abundance: -
CDR3nt: TGTGCCAGTAGTACGGGGCAGGGGGCGTTCTACGAGCAGTACTTC; CDR3aa: CASSTGQGAFYEQYF; j_gene: TRBJ2-7; v_gene: TRBV19; d_gene: TRBD1; abundance: -
CDR3nt: TGTGCCAGCAGTCAGGGGGGGCAGGGTTTCGAGACCCAGTACTTC; CDR3aa: CASSQGGQGFETQYF; j_gene: TRBJ2-5; v_gene: TRBV28; d_gene: -; abundance: -
CDR3nt: TGTGCCTCTACATCCACCGGGGAGCTGTTTTTT; CDR3aa: CASTSTGELFF; j_gene: TRBJ2-2; v_gene: TRBV30; d_gene: -; abundance: -
CDR3nt: TGTGCCAGCAGTTCCCCTAGCGGGAGTTACGAGCAGTACTTC; CDR3aa: CASSSPSGSYEQYF; j_gene: TRBJ2-7; v_gene: TRBV28; d_gene: TRBD2; abundance: -
CDR3nt: TGTGCCAGCAGTTACTCGATACCGGGGGACACTGAAGCTTTCTTT; CDR3aa: CASSYSIPGDTEAFF; j_gene: TRBJ1-1; v_gene: TRBV6-5; d_gene: -; abundance: -
CDR3nt: TGCGCCAGCCGTGACAGGGGAGTGGAGACCCAGTACTTC; CDR3aa: CASRDRGVETQYF; j_gene: TRBJ2-5; v_gene: TRBV5-1; d_gene: TRBD1; abundance: -
CDR3nt: TGTGCCAGCAGCTTAACGGGGAAGGGGCCCCAGCATTTT; CDR3aa: CASSLTGKGPQHF; j_gene: TRBJ1-5; v_gene: TRBV7-3; d_gene: -; abundance: -
CDR3nt: TGTGCCAGCAGCTTATCGGACTATGGCTACACCTTC; CDR3aa: CASSLSDYGYTF; j_gene: TRBJ1-2; v_gene: TRBV7-2; d_gene: -; abundance: -
CDR3nt: TGTGCCATCATCCGGGATCCCTCCGGGACAGTACCCCCCTACGAGCAGTACTTC; CDR3aa: CAIIRDPSGTVPPYEQYF; j_gene: TRBJ2-7; v_gene: TRBV25-1; d_gene: TRBD1; abundance: -
CDR3nt: TGTGCCAGCAGCTTATATAGTGACAATGAGCAGTTCTTC; CDR3aa: CASSLYSDNEQFF; j_gene: TRBJ2-1; v_gene: TRBV7-9; d_gene: -; abundance: -
CDR3nt: TGTGCCAGCAGCTTAGCCAGGGGTGAGCAGTACTTC; CDR3aa: CASSLARGEQYF; j_gene: TRBJ2-7; v_gene: TRBV7-2; d_gene: -; abundance: few
CDR3nt: TGTGCCAGCAGGAATTCCGGGACAGGCGTTGGCTACACCTTC; CDR3aa: CASRNSGTGVGYTF; j_gene: TRBJ1-2; v_gene: TRBV9; d_gene: TRBD1; abundance: -
CDR3nt: TGTGCCATCAGTGAGTCGAATGTAGCGGGAGGGCCCACAGATACGCAGTATTTT; CDR3aa: CAISESNVAGGPTDTQYF; j_gene: TRBJ2-3; v_gene: TRBV10-3; d_gene: TRBD2; abundance: -
CDR3nt: TGTGCCAGCAGTTACTCGGGACAGGCCCAAGAGACCCAGTACTTC; CDR3aa: CASSYSGQAQETQYF; j_gene: TRBJ2-5; v_gene: TRBV6-9; d_gene: TRBD1; abundance: -
CDR3nt: TGCAGCGTTCGACGACTAGCGGGATACAATGAGCAGTTCTTC; CDR3aa: CSVRRLAGYNEQFF; j_gene: TRBJ2-1; v_gene: TRBV29-1; d_gene: TRBD2; abundance: -
CDR3nt: TGTGCCATCAGCCCGGGAGGTCCAAGCTACGAGCAGTACTTC; CDR3aa: CAISPGGPSYEQYF; j_gene: TRBJ2-7; v_gene: TRBV10-3; d_gene: TRBD2; abundance: -
CDR3nt: TGCAGCGTGCCTGGGGCCAACGTCCTGACTTTC; CDR3aa: CSVPGANVLTF; j_gene: TRBJ2-6; v_gene: TRBV29-1; d_gene: -; abundance: -
CDR3nt: TGTGCCAGCAGCTTGTCGGCTAGCGGATCCTACGAGCAGTACTTC; CDR3aa: CASSLSASGSYEQYF; j_gene: TRBJ2-7; v_gene: TRBV5-4; d_gene: TRBD2; abundance: -
CDR3nt: TGTGCCAGCTCACTGCGAAATCTGCCGGGGGAGCAGTTCTTC; CDR3aa: CASSLRNLPGEQFF; j_gene: TRBJ2-1; v_gene: TRBV18; d_gene: -; abundance: once
CDR3nt: TGTGCCAGTAGTGTATATCAGGGACTGAACGGAAACACCATATATTTT; CDR3aa: CASSVYQGLNGNTIYF; j_gene: TRBJ1-3; v_gene: TRBV19; d_gene: -; abundance: -
CDR3nt: TGTGCCAGTCAAAAGCGTCCTCAGACGGGGAACAATGAGCAGTTCTTC; CDR3aa: CASQKRPQTGNNEQFF; j_gene: TRBJ2-1; v_gene: TRBV19; d_gene: -; abundance: -
CDR3nt: TGTGCCAGCAGCTCGGGACAGGGGGACTACGAGCAGTACTTC; CDR3aa: CASSSGQGDYEQYF; j_gene: TRBJ2-7; v_gene: TRBV7-9; d_gene: TRBD1; abundance: few
CDR3nt: TGTGCCAGCAGCTTTCGACATCATGAGGGCTACGAGCAGTACTTC; CDR3aa: CASSFRHHEGYEQYF; j_gene: TRBJ2-7; v_gene: TRBV5-5; d_gene: -; abundance: -
CDR3nt: TGTGCCAGCAGCTTACGAGGGAGGCGTAATGAGCAGTTCTTC; CDR3aa: CASSLRGRRNEQFF; j_gene: TRBJ2-1; v_gene: TRBV7-9; d_gene: -; abundance: -
CDR3nt: TGTGCCAGCAGCTTAGTTATTCAGTACAATGAGCAGTTCTTC; CDR3aa: CASSLVIQYNEQFF; j_gene: TRBJ2-1; v_gene: TRBV7-9; d_gene: -; abundance: -
CDR3nt: TGTGCCAGTAGACCCGGGACAGGGAAGCATGAGCAGTTCTTC; CDR3aa: CASRPGTGKHEQFF; j_gene: TRBJ2-1; v_gene: TRBV19; d_gene: TRBD1; abundance: -
CDR3nt: TGTGCCAGCAGTCCGCCCCCCAGGGCGGGGGAGCAGTACTTC; CDR3aa: CASSPPPRAGEQYF; j_gene: TRBJ2-7; v_gene: TRBV28; d_gene: -; abundance: -
CDR3nt: TGTGCCAGCAGTTCCCAGGGAGGAAACTATGGCTACACCTTC; CDR3aa: CASSSQGGNYGYTF; j_gene: TRBJ1-2; v_gene: TRBV2; d_gene: -; abundance: -
CDR3nt: TGTGCCAGCAGCTTAGCGGTCGGCCTCGAAAAACTGTTTTTT; CDR3aa: CASSLAVGLEKLFF; j_gene: TRBJ1-4; v_gene: TRBV7-9; d_gene: -; abundance: -
CDR3nt: TGCGCCAGCAGCTTCCTTAGCGGGAGAATCTCCTACGAGCAGTACTTC; CDR3aa: CASSFLSGRISYEQYF; j_gene: TRBJ2-7; v_gene: TRBV5-1; d_gene: TRBD2; abundance: -